This entry lists 5 T cell receptor beta chains sequenced from one sample in a study of lymphopenia after photon versus proton radiotherapy. The assay was immunoSEQ multiplex PCR, and TCRdb's table has in-frame clones only and misses some. The top ten hold less than 8% of the sample, which has fewer than 35,000 clones, roughly 89% seen once. This specimen was peripheral blood, taken from a patient treated with proton-based radiotherapy. The source is a woman in her sixties or seventies with pancreatic cancer. Some clones in this sample may be carry-over from other donors' samples.

The chain employs TRBV20-1 and TRBJ2-5; tentatively, D is TRBD1 (6 bases). V gave up 7 bases and J gave up 1 base, with 7 bases separating them. The germline V gene has CDR1 DFQATT and CDR2 SNEGSKA (reference sequence). The CDR3 runs 11 residues. The DNA for the CDR3 is TGCAGTGGGACAGTCCAAGAGACCCAGTACTTC. As protein: CSGTVQETQYF.

The rearrangement joins TRBV4-2 to TRBJ2-1; 14 bases are a match to TRBD2. This CDR3 comprises 16 residues. Losses at the gene ends were 1 base for V and 6 bases for J; bases not matched to a gene: 2. In germline, CDR1 is LGHNA, CDR2 YNFKEQ. In DNA, the CDR3 is TGTGCCAGCAGCCAAGGGGGACTAGCGGGGGTCAATGAGCAGTTCTTC. It yields the protein CASSQGGLAGVNEQFF.

The rearrangement joins TRBV4-2 to TRBJ2-2; 7 bases line up with TRBD1. With V trimmed by 3 bases and J by 7 bases, 8 bases remained unmatched. The CDR3 runs to 15 residues. Per germline, CDR1 LGHNA and CDR2 YNFKEQ. In DNA form, the CDR3 reads TGTGCCAGCAGCCATGACAGGGTGCAAAACGGGGAGCTGTTTTTT. Translation gives CASSHDRVQNGELFF.

There are a few counts of this clone. The chain recombines TRBV5-1 with TRBJ1-4, with 11 bases aligning to TRBD1. Germline V gene data show CDR1 as SGHRS and CDR2 as YFSETQ. The CDR3 length is 17 residues. With 1 base clipped from V and 5 bases from J, the junction kept 7 bases outside the gene matches. CDR3 sequence reads: CASSLWGTGGVNEKLFF. CDR3 bases: TGCGCCAGCAGCTTGTGGGGGACAGGGGGTGTAAATGAAAAACTGTTTTTT. The entire variable domain, with the rest obtained from reference TRBV5-1 and TRBJ1-4, is as follows: KAGVTQTPRYLIKTRGQQVTLSCSPISGHRSVSWYQQTPGQGLQFLFEYFSETQRNKGNFPGRFSGRQFSNSRSEMNVSTLELGDSALYLCASSLWGTGGVNEKLFFGSGTQLSVL.

V gene TRBV6-4 combines with J gene TRBJ2-7; tentatively, D is TRBD1 or TRBD2 (5 bases each). This CDR3 is built from 16 residues. Deletions cut 7 bases from V and 4 bases from J, with 23 bases between. CDR1 and CDR2 from the germline V gene are MRHNA and SNTAGT. The CDR3 coding sequence is TGTGCCAGCATAACTATCCGAAGGGGAGTGGTATACGAGCAGTACTTC. Protein product: CASITIRRGVVYEQYF.